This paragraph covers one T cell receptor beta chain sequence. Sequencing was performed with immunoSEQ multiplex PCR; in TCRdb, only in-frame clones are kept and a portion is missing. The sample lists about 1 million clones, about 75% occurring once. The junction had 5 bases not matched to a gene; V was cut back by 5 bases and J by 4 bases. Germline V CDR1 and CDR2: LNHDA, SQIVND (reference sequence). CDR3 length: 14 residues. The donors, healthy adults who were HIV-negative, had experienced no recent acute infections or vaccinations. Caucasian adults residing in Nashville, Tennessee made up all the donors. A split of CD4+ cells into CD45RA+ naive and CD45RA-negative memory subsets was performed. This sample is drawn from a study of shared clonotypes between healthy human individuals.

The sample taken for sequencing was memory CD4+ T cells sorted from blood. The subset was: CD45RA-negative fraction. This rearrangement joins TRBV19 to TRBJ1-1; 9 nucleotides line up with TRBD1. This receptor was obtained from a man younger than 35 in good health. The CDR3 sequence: CASSPADRGTEAFF. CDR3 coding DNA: TGTGCCAGTAGTCCCGCGGACAGGGGCACTGAAGCTTTCTTT.